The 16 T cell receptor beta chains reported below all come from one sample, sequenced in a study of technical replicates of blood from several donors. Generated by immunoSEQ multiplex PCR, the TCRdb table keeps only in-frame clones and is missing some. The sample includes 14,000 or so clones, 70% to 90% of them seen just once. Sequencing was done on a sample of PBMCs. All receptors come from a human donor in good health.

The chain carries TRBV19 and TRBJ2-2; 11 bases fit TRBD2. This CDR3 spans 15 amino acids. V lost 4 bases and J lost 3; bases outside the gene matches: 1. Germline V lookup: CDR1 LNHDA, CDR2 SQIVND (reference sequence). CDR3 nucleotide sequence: TGTGCCAGTAGTAAACTAGCGGGAGACACCGGGGAGCTGTTTTTT. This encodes CASSKLAGDTGELFF.

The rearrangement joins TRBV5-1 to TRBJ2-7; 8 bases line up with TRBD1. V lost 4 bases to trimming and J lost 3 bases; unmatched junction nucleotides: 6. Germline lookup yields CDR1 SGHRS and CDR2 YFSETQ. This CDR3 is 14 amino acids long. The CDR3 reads CASSPRGLSYEQYF. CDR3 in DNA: TGCGCCAGCAGCCCCAGGGGGCTGAGCTACGAGCAGTACTTC. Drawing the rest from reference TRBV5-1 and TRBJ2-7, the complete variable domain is KAGVTQTPRYLIKTRGQQVTLSCSPISGHRSVSWYQQTPGQGLQFLFEYFSETQRNKGNFPGRFSGRQFSNSRSEMNVSTLELGDSALYLCASSPRGLSYEQYFGPGTRLTVT.

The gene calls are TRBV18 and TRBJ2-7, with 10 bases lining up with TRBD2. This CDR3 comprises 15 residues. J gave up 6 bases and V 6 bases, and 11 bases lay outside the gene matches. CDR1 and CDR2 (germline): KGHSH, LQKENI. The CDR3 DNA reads TGTGCCAGCTCCCCCACCGGGCTAGCGGGAGTCGAGCAGTACTTC. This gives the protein CASSPTGLAGVEQYF. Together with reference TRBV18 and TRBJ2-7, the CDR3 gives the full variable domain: NAGVMQNPRHLVRRRGQEARLRCSPMKGHSHVYWYRQLPEEGLKFMVYLQKENIIDESGMPKERFSAEFPKEGPSILRIQQVVRGDSAAYFCASSPTGLAGVEQYFGPGTRLTVT.

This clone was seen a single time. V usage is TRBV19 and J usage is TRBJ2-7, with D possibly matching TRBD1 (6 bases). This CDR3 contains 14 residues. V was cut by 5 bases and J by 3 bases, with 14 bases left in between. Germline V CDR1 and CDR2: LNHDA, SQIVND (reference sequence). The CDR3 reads CASSYAGTYYEQYF. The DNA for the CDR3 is TGTGCCAGTAGTTACGCCGGGACATACTACGAGCAGTACTTC.

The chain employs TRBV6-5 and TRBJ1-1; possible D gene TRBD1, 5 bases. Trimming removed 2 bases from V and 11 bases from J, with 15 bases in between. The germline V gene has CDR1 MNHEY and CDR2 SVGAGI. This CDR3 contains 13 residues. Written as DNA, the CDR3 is TGTGCCAGCAGTTACACAGAGGCGGGGCCCGCTTTCTTT. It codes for CASSYTEAGPAFF.

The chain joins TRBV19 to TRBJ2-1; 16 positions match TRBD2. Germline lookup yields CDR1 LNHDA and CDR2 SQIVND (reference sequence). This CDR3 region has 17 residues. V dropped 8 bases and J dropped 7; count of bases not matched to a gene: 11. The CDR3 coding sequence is TGTGCCAGTCAAAAAGGGACTAGCGGGAGGGCCCATAATGAGCAGTTCTTC. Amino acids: CASQKGTSGRAHNEQFF.

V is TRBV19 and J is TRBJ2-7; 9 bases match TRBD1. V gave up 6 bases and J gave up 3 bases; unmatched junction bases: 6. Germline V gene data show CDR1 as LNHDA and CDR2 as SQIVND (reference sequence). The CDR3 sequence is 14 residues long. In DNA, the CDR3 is TGTGCCAGTAGCCGACAGGGGGAAATCTACGAGCAGTACTTC. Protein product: CASSRQGEIYEQYF.

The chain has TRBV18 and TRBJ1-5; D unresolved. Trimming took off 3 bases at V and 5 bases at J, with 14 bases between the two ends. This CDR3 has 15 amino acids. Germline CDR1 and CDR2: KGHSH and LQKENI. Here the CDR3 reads CASSPQPGEDQPQHF. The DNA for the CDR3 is TGTGCCAGCTCACCCCAACCTGGGGAGGATCAGCCCCAGCATTTT.

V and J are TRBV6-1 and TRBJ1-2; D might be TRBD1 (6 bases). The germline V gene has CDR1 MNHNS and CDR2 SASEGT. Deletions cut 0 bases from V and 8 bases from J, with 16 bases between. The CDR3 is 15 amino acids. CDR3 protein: CASSEAWGLEGGYTF. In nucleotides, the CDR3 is TGTGCCAGCAGTGAAGCATGGGGGCTTGAGGGAGGCTACACCTTC.

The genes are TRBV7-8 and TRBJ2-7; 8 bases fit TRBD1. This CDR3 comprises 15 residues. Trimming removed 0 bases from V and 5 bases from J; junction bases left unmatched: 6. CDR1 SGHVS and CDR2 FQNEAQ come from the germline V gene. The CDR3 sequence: CASSLARQGANEQYF. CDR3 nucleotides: TGTGCCAGCAGCTTAGCACGCCAGGGGGCGAACGAGCAGTACTTC.

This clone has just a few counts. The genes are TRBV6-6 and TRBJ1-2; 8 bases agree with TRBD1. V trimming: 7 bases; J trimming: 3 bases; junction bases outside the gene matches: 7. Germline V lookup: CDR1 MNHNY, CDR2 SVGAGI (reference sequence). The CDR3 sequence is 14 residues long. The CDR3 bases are TGTGCCAGCACAGGACAGGGTTTTGACTATGGCTACACCTTC. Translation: CASTGQGFDYGYTF.

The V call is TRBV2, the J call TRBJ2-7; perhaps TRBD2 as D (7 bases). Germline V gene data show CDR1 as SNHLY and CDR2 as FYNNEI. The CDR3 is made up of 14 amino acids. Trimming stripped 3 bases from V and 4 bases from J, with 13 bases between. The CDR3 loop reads CASSEPRGGYEQYF. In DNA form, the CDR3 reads TGTGCCAGCAGTGAGCCAAGGGGGGGTTACGAGCAGTACTTC.

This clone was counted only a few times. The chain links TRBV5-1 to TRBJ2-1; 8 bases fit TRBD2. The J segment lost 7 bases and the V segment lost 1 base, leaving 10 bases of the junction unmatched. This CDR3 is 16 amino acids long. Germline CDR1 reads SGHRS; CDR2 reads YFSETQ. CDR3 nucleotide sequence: TGCGCCAGCAGCTTGACTTTCCGGGAGGGTGGAAATGAGCAGTTCTTC. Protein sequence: CASSLTFREGGNEQFF.

The CDR3 here is CASSEQTGVLNTQYF. In DNA, the CDR3 is TGTGCCAGCAGTGAGCAGACAGGGGTATTGAATACGCAGTATTTT. This sequence joins TRBV2 and TRBJ2-3; 8 nucleotides line up with TRBD1. The V gene end was trimmed by 3 bases and the J gene end by 7 bases; junction bases not matched to a gene: 9. CDR3 length: 15 amino acids. The germline gives CDR1 SNHLY, CDR2 FYNNEI.

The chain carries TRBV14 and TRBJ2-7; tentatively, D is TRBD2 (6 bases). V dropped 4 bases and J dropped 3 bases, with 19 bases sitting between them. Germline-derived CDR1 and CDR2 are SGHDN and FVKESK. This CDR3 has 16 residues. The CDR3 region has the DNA TGTGCCAGCAGCCGCCGGACTCCGGGGGAAGGCTACGAGCAGTACTTC. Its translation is CASSRRTPGEGYEQYF. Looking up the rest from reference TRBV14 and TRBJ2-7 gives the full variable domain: EAGVTQFPSHSVIEKGQTVTLRCDPISGHDNLYWYRRVMGKEIKFLLHFVKESKQDESGMPNNRFLAERTGGTYSTLKVQPAELEDSGVYFCASSRRTPGEGYEQYFGPGTRLTVT.

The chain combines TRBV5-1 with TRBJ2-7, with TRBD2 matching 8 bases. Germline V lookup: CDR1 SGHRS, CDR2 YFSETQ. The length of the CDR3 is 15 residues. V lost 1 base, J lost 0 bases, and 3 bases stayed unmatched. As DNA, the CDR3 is TGCGCCAGCAGCTTGCTGAGCGGGAGCTCCTACGAGCAGTACTTC. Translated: CASSLLSGSSYEQYF.